Presented here are 10 T cell receptor beta chains from one specimen sequenced in a study of T cell repertoires in cytomegalovirus infection. TCRdb re-called the reads through MiXCR, storing one row per CDR3 protein. The data show around 200,000 distinct CDR3 sequences, 17% seen once. Sequenced material: CD8+ T cells from PBMCs. These receptors all stem from a human donor in good health (CMV status not recorded). Some clones in this sample may be carry-over from other donors' samples.

This clonotype showed up just a few times. The chain recombines TRBV4-3 with TRBJ2-6, with unresolved D. Germline CDR1 LGHNA, CDR2 YSLEER. Trimming left V 0 bases short and J 0 bases short, with 9 bases between. The CDR3 consists of 17 residues. DNA for the CDR3: TGCGCCAGCAGCCAAGATCTTACGACCTCTGGGGCCAACGTCCTGACTTTC. It is translated as CASSQDLTTSGANVLTF.

This clonotype has just a few counts. The V and J genes are TRBV25-1 and TRBJ2-1, with 9 nucleotides matching TRBD2. CDR1 is MGHDK, CDR2 SYGVNS, per germline. There are 14 residues in the CDR3. V was pared by 3 bases and J by 8 bases, with 5 bases of the junction left unmatched. For the CDR3, the DNA is TGTGCCAGCAGTGACAGGCTAGCGGGGTATGAGCAGTTCTTC. Amino acids: CASSDRLAGYEQFF. The entire variable domain, with the rest obtained from reference TRBV25-1 and TRBJ2-1, is as follows: EADIYQTPRYLVIGTGKKITLECSQTMGHDKMYWYQQDPGMELHLIHYSYGVNSTEKGDLSSESTVSRIRTEHFPLTLESARPSHTSQYLCASSDRLAGYEQFFGPGTRLTVL.

This clonotype was seen a few times. V gene TRBV2 combines with J gene TRBJ2-1; 7 bases match TRBD2. Germline lookup yields CDR1 SNHLY and CDR2 FYNNEI. V lost 8 bases and J lost 15; bases outside the gene matches: 7. The CDR3 totals 10 residues. The CDR3 DNA reads TGTGCCAGCCCCCCGGGAGGAAGGTTCTTC. It codes for CASPPGGRFF. Complete variable domain (other parts from reference TRBV2 and TRBJ2-1): EPEVTQTPSHQVTQMGQEVILRCVPISNHLYFYWYRQILGQKVEFLVSFYNNEISEKSEIFDDQFSVERPDGSNFTLKIRSTKLEDSAMYFCASPPGGRFFGPGTRLTVL.

This clonotype was picked up a small number of times. The germline gene is not matched at one end of the junction; a read error may be the cause. The chain joins TRBV12-3 or TRBV12-4 to TRBJ2-4, with D possibly matching TRBD1 (5 bases). CDR3 size: 16 residues. CDR3 sequence reads: CASRTQGGLAKNIQYF. The CDR3 DNA reads as TGTGCCAGCAGAACCCAGGGTGGATTAGCCAAAAACATTCAGTACTTT.

The genes are TRBV12-3 or TRBV12-4 and TRBJ1-2; no definite D call. The length of the CDR3 is 17 residues. V dropped 5 bases and J dropped 4 bases, with 23 bases sitting between them. CDR3 nucleotides: TGTGCCAGCAGTCCCTACGTCTACGACGTCGCCGGCTATGGCTACACCTTC. Residues: CASSPYVYDVAGYGYTF.

This clonotype was observed a few times. The V gene is TRBV2, the J gene TRBJ2-7; D possibly corresponds to TRBD1 (5 bases). The CDR3 spans 13 residues. The germline V and J ends were trimmed by 5 bases and 2 bases, with 10 bases remaining between them. In germline, CDR1 is SNHLY, CDR2 FYNNEI. CDR3: CASSPPDTYEQYF. The CDR3 DNA follows: TGTGCCAGCAGTCCCCCGGACACCTACGAGCAGTACTTC.

The table lists this clonotype with a few counts. The V call is TRBV7-9, the J call TRBJ1-2; D is undetermined. CDR3 length: 11 amino acids. V was clipped by 11 bases and J by 8 bases, with 15 bases between them. Germline CDR1 and CDR2: SEHNR and FQNEAQ (reference sequence). For the CDR3, the DNA is TGTGCCTGGAGATTGGGAGGAGGCTACACCTTC. Translated: CAWRLGGGYTF.

This clonotype was detected many times. The chain recombines TRBV7-9 with TRBJ1-2; no firm D call. The CDR3 extends over 13 amino acids. Per the germline V gene, CDR1 is SEHNR and CDR2 is FQNEAQ (reference sequence). V lost 5 bases, J lost 4 bases, and 11 bases lay in between. Here the CDR3 DNA reads TGTGCCAGCAGCCCCGGTGGGGTCTATGGCTACACCTTC. This encodes CASSPGGVYGYTF.

This clonotype was counted a few times. The chain employs TRBV28 and TRBJ2-2; 13 bases line up with TRBD2. CDR1 is MDHEN and CDR2 is SYDVKM in the germline V gene. Losses at the gene ends were 6 bases for V and 5 bases for J; bases not matched to a gene: 6. CDR3 length: 16 amino acids. The chain's CDR3 is CASSPPGLAGTGELFF. CDR3 DNA sequence: TGTGCCAGCAGCCCCCCGGGACTAGCGGGGACCGGGGAGCTGTTTTTT.

V and J are TRBV12-3 or TRBV12-4 and TRBJ2-2; 7 bases line up with TRBD1. With 6 bases clipped from V and 1 base from J, the junction kept 8 bases outside the gene matches. The CDR3 loop spans 16 amino acids. The DNA of the CDR3 is TGTGCCAGCAGGCCACAGGGGCGGGTGAACACCGGGGAGCTGTTTTTT. Amino acid sequence: CASRPQGRVNTGELFF.